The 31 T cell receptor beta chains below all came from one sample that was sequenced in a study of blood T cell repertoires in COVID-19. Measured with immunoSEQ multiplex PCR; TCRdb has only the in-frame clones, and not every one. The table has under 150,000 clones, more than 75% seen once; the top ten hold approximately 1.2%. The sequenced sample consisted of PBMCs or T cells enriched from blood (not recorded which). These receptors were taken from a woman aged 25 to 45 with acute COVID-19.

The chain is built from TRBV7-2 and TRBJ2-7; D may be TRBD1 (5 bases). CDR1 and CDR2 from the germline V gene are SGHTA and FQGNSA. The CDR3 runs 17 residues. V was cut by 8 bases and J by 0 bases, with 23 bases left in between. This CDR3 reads CASEWNGLGPFSYEQYF. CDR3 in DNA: TGTGCCAGCGAGTGGAATGGGTTGGGGCCTTTCTCCTACGAGCAGTACTTC.

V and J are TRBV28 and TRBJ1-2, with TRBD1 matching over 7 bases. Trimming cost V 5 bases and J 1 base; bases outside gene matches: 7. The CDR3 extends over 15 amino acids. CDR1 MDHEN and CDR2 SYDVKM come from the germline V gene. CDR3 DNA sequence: TGTGCCAGCAGTCTTGGACAGGAGAGTAACTATGGCTACACCTTC. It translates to CASSLGQESNYGYTF.

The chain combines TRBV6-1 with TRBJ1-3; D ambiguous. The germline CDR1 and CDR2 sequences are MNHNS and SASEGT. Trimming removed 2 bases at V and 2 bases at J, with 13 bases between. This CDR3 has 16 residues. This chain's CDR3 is CASSESQSHTGNTIYF. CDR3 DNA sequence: TGTGCCAGCAGTGAATCACAGTCCCACACTGGAAACACCATATATTTT.

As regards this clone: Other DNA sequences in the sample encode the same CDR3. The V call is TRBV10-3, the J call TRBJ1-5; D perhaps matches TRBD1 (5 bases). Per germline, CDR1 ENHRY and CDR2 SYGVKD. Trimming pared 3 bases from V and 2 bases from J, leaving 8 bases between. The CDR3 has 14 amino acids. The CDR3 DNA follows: TGTGCCATCAGTGACTCGGGGGGCAATCAGCCCCAGCATTTT. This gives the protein CAISDSGGNQPQHF.

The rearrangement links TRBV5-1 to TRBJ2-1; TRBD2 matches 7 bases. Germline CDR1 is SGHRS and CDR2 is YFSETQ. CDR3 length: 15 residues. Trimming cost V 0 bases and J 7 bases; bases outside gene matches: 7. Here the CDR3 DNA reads TGCGCCAGCAGCTTGGTTGCGGGAGCGGGAAATGAGCAGTTCTTC. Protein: CASSLVAGAGNEQFF.

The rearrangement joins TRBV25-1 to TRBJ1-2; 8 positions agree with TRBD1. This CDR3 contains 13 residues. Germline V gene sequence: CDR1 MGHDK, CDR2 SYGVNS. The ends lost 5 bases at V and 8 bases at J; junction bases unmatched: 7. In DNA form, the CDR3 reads TGTGCCAGCAGTCAGACAGGGGTTCTCGGCTACACCTTC. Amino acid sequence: CASSQTGVLGYTF.

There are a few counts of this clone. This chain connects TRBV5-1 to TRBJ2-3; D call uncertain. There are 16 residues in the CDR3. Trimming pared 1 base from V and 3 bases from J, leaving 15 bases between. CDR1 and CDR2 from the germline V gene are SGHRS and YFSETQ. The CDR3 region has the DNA TGCGCCAGCAGCTTGAATTTACAGCATGGGACAGATACGCAGTATTTT. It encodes CASSLNLQHGTDTQYF.

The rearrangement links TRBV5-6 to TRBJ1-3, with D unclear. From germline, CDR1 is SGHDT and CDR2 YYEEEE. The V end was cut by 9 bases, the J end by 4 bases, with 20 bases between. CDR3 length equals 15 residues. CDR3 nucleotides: TGTGCCACCTCAACCAGCCGGTCAGGCGGAAACACCATATATTTT. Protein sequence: CATSTSRSGGNTIYF.

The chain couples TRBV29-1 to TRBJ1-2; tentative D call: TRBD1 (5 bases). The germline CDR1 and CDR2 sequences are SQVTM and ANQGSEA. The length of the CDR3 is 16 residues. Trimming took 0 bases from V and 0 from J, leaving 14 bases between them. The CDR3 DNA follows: TGCAGCGTTGAAGATTGGTCGGCAGGGTCTAACTATGGCTACACCTTC. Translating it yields CSVEDWSAGSNYGYTF. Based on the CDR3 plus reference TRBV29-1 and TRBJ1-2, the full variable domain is SAVISQKPSRDICQRGTSLTIQCQVDSQVTMMFWYRQQPGQSLTLIATANQGSEATYESGFVIDKFPISRPNLTFSTLTVSNMSPEDSSIYLCSVEDWSAGSNYGYTFGSGTRLTVV.

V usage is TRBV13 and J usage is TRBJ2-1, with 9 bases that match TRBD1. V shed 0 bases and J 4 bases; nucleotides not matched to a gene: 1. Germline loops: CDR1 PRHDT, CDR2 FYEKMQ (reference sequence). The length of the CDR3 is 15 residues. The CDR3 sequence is CASSLGDRGYNEQFF. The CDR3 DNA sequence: TGTGCCAGCAGCTTAGGGGACAGGGGTTACAATGAGCAGTTCTTC.

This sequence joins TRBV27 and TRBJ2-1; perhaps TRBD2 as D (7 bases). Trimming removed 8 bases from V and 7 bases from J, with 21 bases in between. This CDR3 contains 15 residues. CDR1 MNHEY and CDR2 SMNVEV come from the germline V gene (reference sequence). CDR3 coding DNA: TGTGCCAGCCGGGGGGCGGGAGAGCCCGAAAATGAGCAGTTCTTC. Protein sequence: CASRGAGEPENEQFF.

The CDR3 sequence: CASRPRNGETQYF. CDR3 DNA sequence: TGTGCCAGCCGTCCGAGGAACGGGGAGACCCAGTACTTC. The V and J genes are TRBV12-3 or TRBV12-4 and TRBJ2-5, with D unresolved. V lost 8 bases and J lost 5, with 15 bases in between. The CDR3 extends over 13 amino acids.

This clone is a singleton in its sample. CDR3 DNA sequence: TGTGCCACCAGTGGACCCGGGACAGGGACAGATGGCTACACCTTC. It codes for CATSGPGTGTDGYTF. V usage is TRBV24-1 and J usage is TRBJ1-2; 9 bases agree with TRBD1. Germline-derived CDR1 and CDR2 are KGHDR and SFDVKD. The CDR3 extends over 15 amino acids. After removal of 5 bases from V and 6 bases from J, the junction contained 9 bases not matched to a gene.

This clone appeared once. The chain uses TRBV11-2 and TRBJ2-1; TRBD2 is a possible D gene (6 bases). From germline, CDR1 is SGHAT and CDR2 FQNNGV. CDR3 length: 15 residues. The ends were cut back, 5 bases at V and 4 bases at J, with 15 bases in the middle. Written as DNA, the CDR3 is TGTGCCAGCAGCCGCCTCGGAGGGGCTTACAATGAGCAGTTCTTC. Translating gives CASSRLGGAYNEQFF.

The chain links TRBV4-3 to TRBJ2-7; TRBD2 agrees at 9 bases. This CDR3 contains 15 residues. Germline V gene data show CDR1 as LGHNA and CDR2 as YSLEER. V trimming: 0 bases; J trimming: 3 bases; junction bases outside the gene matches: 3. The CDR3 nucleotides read TGCGCCAGCAGCCAAGATCTAGCGGGGATCTACGAGCAGTACTTC. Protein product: CASSQDLAGIYEQYF.

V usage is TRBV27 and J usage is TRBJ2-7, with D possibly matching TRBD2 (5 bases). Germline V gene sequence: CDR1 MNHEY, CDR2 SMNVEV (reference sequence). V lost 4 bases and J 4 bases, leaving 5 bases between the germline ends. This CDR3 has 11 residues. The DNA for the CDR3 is TGTGCCAGCAGTTCGGGATACGAGCAGTACTTC. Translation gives CASSSGYEQYF.

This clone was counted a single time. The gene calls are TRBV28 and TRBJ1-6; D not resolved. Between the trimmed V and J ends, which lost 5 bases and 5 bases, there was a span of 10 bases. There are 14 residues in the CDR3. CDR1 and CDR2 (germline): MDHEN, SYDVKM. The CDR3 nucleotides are TGTGCCAGCAGTCGAAACGGGAATAATTCACCCCTCCACTTT. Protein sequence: CASSRNGNNSPLHF.

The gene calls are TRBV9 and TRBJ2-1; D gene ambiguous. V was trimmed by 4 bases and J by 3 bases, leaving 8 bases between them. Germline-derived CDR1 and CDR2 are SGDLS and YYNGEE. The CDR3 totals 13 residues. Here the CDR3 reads CASSKSSYNEQFF. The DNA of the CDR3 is TGTGCCAGCAGCAAGTCTAGCTACAATGAGCAGTTCTTC.

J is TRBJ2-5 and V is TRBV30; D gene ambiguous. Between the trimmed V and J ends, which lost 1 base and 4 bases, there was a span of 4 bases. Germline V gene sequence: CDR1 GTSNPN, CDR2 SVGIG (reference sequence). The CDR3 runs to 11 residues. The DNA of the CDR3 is TGTGCCTGGAGTGCGGGAGAGACCCAGTACTTC. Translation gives CAWSAGETQYF.

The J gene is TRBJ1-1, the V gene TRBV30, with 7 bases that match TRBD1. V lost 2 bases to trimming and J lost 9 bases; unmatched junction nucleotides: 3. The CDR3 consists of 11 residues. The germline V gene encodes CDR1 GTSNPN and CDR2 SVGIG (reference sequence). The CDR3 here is CAWSTGQQAFF. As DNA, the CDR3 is TGTGCCTGGAGTACGGGACAGCAAGCTTTCTTT.

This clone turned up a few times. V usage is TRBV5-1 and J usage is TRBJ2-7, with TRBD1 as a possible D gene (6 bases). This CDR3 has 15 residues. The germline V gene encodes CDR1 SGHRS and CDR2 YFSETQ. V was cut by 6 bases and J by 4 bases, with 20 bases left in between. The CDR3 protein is CASKHGDRTLYEQYF. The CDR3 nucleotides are TGCGCCAGCAAACACGGAGACAGGACTTTATACGAGCAGTACTTC.

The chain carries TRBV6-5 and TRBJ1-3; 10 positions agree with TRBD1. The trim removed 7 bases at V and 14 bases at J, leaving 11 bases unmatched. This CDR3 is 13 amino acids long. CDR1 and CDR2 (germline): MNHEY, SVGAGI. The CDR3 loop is CASKTLSGTGVYF. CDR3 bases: TGTGCCAGCAAGACCCTCAGCGGGACAGGGGTATATTTT.

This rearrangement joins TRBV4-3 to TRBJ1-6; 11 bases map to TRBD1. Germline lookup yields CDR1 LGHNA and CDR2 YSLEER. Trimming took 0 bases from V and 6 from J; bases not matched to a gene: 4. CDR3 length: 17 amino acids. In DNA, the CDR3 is TGCGCCAGCAGCCAAGATGGGACAGGGGGGTTTAATTCACCCCTCCACTTT. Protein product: CASSQDGTGGFNSPLHF.

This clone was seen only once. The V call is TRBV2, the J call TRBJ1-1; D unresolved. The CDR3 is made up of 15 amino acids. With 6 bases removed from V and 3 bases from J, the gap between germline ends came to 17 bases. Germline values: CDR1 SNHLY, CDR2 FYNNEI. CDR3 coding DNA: TGTGCCAGCAGCTTGGCCCCCATCGGGGACACTGAAGCTTTCTTT. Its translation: CASSLAPIGDTEAFF. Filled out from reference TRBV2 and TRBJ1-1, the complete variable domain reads EPEVTQTPSHQVTQMGQEVILRCVPISNHLYFYWYRQILGQKVEFLVSFYNNEISEKSEIFDDQFSVERPDGSNFTLKIRSTKLEDSAMYFCASSLAPIGDTEAFFGQGTRLTVV.

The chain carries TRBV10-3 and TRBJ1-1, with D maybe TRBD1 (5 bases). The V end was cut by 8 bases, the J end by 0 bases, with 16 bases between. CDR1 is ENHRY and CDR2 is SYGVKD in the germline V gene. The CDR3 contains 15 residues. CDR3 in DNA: TGTGCCATCCAATCGGTGGGGGGGATGAACACTGAAGCTTTCTTT. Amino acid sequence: CAIQSVGGMNTEAFF.

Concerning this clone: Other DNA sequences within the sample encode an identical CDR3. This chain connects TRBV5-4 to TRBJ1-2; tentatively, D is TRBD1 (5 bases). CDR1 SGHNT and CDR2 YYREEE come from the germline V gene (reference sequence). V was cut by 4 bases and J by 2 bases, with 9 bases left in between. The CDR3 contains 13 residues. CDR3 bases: TGTGCCAGCAGCCCCGACAGAAACTATGGCTACACCTTC. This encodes CASSPDRNYGYTF.

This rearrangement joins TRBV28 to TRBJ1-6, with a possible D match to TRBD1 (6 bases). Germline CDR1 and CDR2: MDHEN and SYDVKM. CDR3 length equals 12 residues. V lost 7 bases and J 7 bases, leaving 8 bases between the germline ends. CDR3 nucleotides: TGTGCCAGCACAGGGGAGAATTCACCCCTCCACTTT. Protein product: CASTGENSPLHF.

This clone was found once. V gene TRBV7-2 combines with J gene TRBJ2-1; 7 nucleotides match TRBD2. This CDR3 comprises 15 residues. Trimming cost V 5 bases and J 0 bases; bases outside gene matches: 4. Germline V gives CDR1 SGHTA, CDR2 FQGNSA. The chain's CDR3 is CASSRLADSYNEQFF. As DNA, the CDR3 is TGTGCCAGCAGCCGTCTAGCGGACTCCTACAATGAGCAGTTCTTC.

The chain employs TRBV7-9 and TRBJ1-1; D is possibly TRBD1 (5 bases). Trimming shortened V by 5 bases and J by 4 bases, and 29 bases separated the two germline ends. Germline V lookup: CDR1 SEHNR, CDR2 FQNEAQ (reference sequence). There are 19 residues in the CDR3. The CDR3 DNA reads TGTGCCAGCAGCCCTAATTCACGGGGGGGACGCTTTTTCAGCACTGAAGCTTTCTTT. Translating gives CASSPNSRGGRFFSTEAFF.

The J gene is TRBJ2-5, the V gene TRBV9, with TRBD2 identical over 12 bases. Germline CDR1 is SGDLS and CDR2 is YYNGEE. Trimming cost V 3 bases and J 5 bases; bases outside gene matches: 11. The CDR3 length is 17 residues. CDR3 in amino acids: CASSEKTGTSGWETQYF. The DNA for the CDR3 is TGTGCCAGCAGCGAAAAAACAGGGACTAGCGGGTGGGAGACCCAGTACTTC. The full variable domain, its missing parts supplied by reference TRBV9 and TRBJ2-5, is DSGVTQTPKHLITATGQRVTLRCSPRSGDLSVYWYQQSLDQGLQFLIQYYNGEERAKGNILERFSAQQFPDLHSELNLSSLELGDSALYFCASSEKTGTSGWETQYFGPGTRLLVL.

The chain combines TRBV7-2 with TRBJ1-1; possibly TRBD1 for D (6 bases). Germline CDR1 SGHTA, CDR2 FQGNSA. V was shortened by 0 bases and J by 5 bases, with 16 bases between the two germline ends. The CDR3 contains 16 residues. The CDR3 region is CASSLAVTNQGTEAFF. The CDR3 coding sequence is TGTGCCAGCAGCTTAGCGGTGACAAATCAGGGGACTGAAGCTTTCTTT.